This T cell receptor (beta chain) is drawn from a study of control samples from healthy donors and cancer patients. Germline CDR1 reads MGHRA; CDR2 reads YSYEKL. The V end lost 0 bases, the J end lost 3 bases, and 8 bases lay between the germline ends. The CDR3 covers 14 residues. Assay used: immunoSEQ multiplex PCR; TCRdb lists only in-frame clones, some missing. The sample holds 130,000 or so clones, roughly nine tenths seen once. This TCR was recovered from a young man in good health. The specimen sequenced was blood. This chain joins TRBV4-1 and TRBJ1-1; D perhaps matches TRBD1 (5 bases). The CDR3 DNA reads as TGCGCCAGCAGCCAAGACAGGGTCGACACTGAAGCTTTCTTT. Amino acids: CASSQDRVDTEAFF.